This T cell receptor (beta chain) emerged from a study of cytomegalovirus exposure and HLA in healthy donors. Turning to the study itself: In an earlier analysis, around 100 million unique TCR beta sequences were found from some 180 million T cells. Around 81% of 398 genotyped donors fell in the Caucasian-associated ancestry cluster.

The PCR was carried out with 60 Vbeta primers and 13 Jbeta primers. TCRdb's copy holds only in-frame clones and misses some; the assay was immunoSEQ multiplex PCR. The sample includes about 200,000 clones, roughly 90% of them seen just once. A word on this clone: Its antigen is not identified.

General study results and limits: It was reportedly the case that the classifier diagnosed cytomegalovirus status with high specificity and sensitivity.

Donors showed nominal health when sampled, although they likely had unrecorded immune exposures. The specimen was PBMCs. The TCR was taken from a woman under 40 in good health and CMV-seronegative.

The CDR3 nucleotides are TGCGCCAGCAGCTTAGGGACAGCGTACAATGAGCAGTTCTTC. Its translation: CASSLGTAYNEQFF. The chain carries TRBV5-1 and TRBJ2-1; 7 nucleotides match TRBD1. Germline trimming cut 2 bases from V and 4 bases from J; bases unmatched to any gene: 3. This CDR3 has 14 residues. The germline V gene encodes CDR1 SGHRS and CDR2 YFSETQ.